This T cell receptor beta chain is drawn from a study of regulatory T cells in long-lasting Graves disease. The study, taken as a whole, reports: With a few thousand shared public clonotypes, persistent patients exceeded new patients, who shared 966. The sample size was small, and this may have reduced accuracy. Lower TCR diversity was seen in persistent Graves' patients than in newly diagnosed ones.

The germline V and J ends were trimmed by 3 bases and 7 bases, with 15 bases remaining between them. Germline assignment: CDR1 DFQATT and CDR2 SNEGSKA (reference sequence). The CDR3 is 14 residues long. Sample time point: persistent/refractory GD, antithyroid drugs over 5 years with positive TRAb. The TCR library was prepared using RNA isolated from PBMCs. In regard to this clonotype: The antigen is not known.

The TCR beta library used iRepertoire HTBI primers with Arm-PCR amplification of CDR3. Authors' analysis steps: Looking across samples, the authors found under 75 TRBV and some 15 TRBJ segments. TCRdb re-analysed the multiplex PCR reads in MiXCR, keeping a single row per CDR3 protein. The V and J calls come from TCRdb's annotation, not from the publication. Counted here are more than 350,000 distinct CDR3 sequences, 21% occurring once; the ten biggest clones make up roughly an eighth. Specimen: peripheral blood mononuclear cells (PBMCs), collected when the disease was refractory, from a patient treated with antithyroid drugs. This sequence joins TRBV20-1 and TRBJ2-2, with D possibly matching TRBD1 (5 bases). This receptor was obtained from a female donor with Graves disease. DNA of the CDR3: TGCAGTGCTAGCGACAGCTCTTATGTCGGGGAGCTGTTTTTT. This gives the protein CSASDSSYVGELFF.